A single T cell receptor (beta chain) is shown here with its context. No antigen is known for it. Base quality data are lacking; no much larger clone is found one base away. Between the V and J ends, shortened by 4 bases and 0 bases respectively, the junction contains 13 bases. CDR1 and CDR2, per the germline V gene, are ENHRY and SYGVKD. The CDR3 measures 16 amino acids from cysteine to phenylalanine. The DNA shown is the 48-base CDR3, in frame from base 1. The data belong to a study of cytomegalovirus exposure and HLA in healthy donors (dated by TCRdb to about 2017). About the investigation overall: An earlier analysis of some 550 of the donors reported 250 to 300 Gb of sequence data and more than 90 million unique TCR beta sequences from about 179 million T cells. An early release that covered around 590 HLA-typed donors contained 300 to 350 gigabases of sequencing data and some 87 million unique TCR sequences. The genetic ancestry cluster associated with self-reported Caucasian donors included about four fifths of the roughly 390 genotyped donors. The study aimed to test whether signatures of past pathogen exposure could be identified by cataloging public T cell receptors. The study profiled the T cell repertoires of hundreds of subjects by immunosequencing and related them to cytomegalovirus serostatus. Besides the first cohort of some 670 subjects, a separate validation cohort made up of over 95 different subjects was used. The study combined high-throughput TCR immunosequencing, statistical association of individual TCRs with disease status, and machine learning to predict cytomegalovirus infection status. In a later analysis, previously published TCR beta repertoires from roughly 710 donors were re-analyzed and high-resolution HLA genotyping was added so that TCR occurrence patterns could be studied. The later analysis used no new phenotypic data to find candidate immune exposures, relying instead on TCR beta sequences and their occurrence across donors. In an earlier analysis of more than 550 of the donors, high-throughput TCR beta sequencing was used to judge whether each TCR beta V gene segment behaved as functional or pseudogenic. Alongside the repertoire data, information on donor age, sex, ethnicity and CMV serostatus was compiled. Genome-wide SNP genotypes for about 55% of the roughly 670 donors were used in a later genetic analysis, which treated that subset as a discovery cohort. Every discovery cohort repertoire had been produced on one sequencing platform. HLA typing included class I and class II loci at four-digit resolution. The number of donors typed differed by locus, with about 629-630 for A, B, C, DRB1 and DQB1, approximately 500 for DQA1, over 600 for DPA1, and some 440 for DPB1. Because of strong linkage in the cohort, four to six DR-DQ haplotypes were treated as single units for association and clustering. Among around 400 genotyped donors of the cohort, an average of approximately 240,000 unique TCR beta nucleotide sequences was sequenced per donor, of which roughly 18% were non-productive. On the study overall, not on this receptor specifically: The authors suggested that the approach could potentially be extended to other disease states and immunological phenotypes. Three of the identified cytomegalovirus-associated TCR beta chains were confirmed in vitro to be specific for cytomegalovirus antigens. In a later analysis, most CMV-associated TCR beta chains were found to appear HLA-restricted, with HLA associations seemingly driven largely by CMV exposure. Assigning TCR associations to individual alleles was difficult when HLA alleles, especially DR and DQ, strongly co-occurred. According to a later analysis, TCR association rates differed among HLA loci, with DRB1 alleles showing the most associated TCRs and HLA-C alleles showing the fewest. In the study, around 150 TCR beta chains were listed as associated with cytomegalovirus. Roughly uniform sequencing depth across donors was assumed in presence/absence analyses, although this assumption may not hold. An association between a missense DCLRE1C variant and V-gene and J-gene trimming of TCR beta chains was found in a later genetic analysis and replicated in an independent cohort. Linkage disequilibrium might explain the correlated functional status among segregating V segments, but an unknown experimental factor could not be ruled out. Some IMGT-functional V segments, including TRBV6-2 and TRBV6-3, could not be distinguished by the 87-base-pair reads and were therefore excluded. Most TCR sequences were observed very rarely across donors, whereas some public TCRs were present in many individuals. Compared with the 666-donor mean, donors in an Asian-associated ancestry cluster had fewer N-insertions in productive TCRs, according to a later genetic analysis. According to a later analysis, parvovirus B19, influenza, CMV and Epstein-Barr virus appeared linked to several top co-occurrence clusters. The only immune exposure information available for the cohort was CMV serostatus. Because HLA typing was missing for some donors at each locus, association tests included only the typed subset. In an earlier analysis of about 540 of the donors, most TCR beta V segments were observed in productive rearrangements about 90% or about 30% of the time, broadly matching IMGT annotations. In a later analysis, some 18,000 TCR beta sequences were associated with specific HLA alleles at a false discovery rate of 0.05. The classifier was reported to diagnose cytomegalovirus status with high specificity and sensitivity in both the original and validation cohorts. In a later analysis, HLA-associated TCR beta chains were found to be more clonally expanded and to have lower generation probabilities than equally common non-associated chains. Because counts were too low, some 17 rarely observed V segments, including chromosome 9 orphons, were left out of the earlier analysis of 587 of the donors. This cohort had only TCR beta chains sequenced, and the lack of alpha or paired-chain data limited which features could be detected. A cluster of highly shared sequence variants was judged likely to be a technical artifact of the sequencing pipeline. A further reported finding was that TCR beta sequences accurately predicted the HLA-A and HLA-B alleles for most subjects in the first cohort.

The cohort consisted of 670 or so healthy bone marrow donors. All cohort members were sampled while nominally healthy, although unrecorded immune exposures were likely present. The donor tested CMV seropositive and was one of the 289 seropositive cohort members. Every donor gave a peripheral blood sample, and the peripheral blood mononuclear cells from that sample were used for TCR beta sequencing. The Qiagen DNeasy Blood Extraction Kit was used to extract genomic DNA from the blood cell samples. Receptor libraries were prepared by the immunoSEQ multiplex PCR assay. For the multiplex PCR, a mixture combining 60 forward primers for TCR Vbeta segments and 13 reverse primers for TCR Jbeta segments was used. A multiplex PCR assay on genomic DNA amplified the CDR3 region of rearranged TCR beta genes. The amplified TCR beta libraries were sequenced on the Illumina HiSeq System as 87-base-pair reads. The authors processed their data as follows. In a later analysis, tens of millions of unique TCR beta chains were counted across the 650 to 700 repertoires, and approximately 11 million of these chains were shared by at least two donors. To remove PCR and sequencing errors, raw reads were error-corrected and collapsed into unique sequences using a nearest-neighbor algorithm that merged closely related sequences. Alignment of CDR3 sequences to IMGT reference sequences was used to assign V, D and J gene segments. For a sequence to be retained, a match of at least six nucleotides to both a V gene segment and a J gene segment was required. A rearrangement counted as productive if the CDR3 had no stop codons and remained in frame with V and J, and every other rearrangement counted as non-productive. Following IMGT convention, CDR3 was defined as the stretch from the second conserved V-encoded cysteine to the conserved J-encoded phenylalanine. The earlier analysis of a few hundred of the donors excluded any sequence lacking an unambiguous match to a single V gene segment. An earlier analysis of 587 of the donors classified V segments as functional when productive rearrangements were above 56.7% and as segregating when the standard deviation between donors was above 5%. A statistical classification framework was built to diagnose cytomegalovirus status from the catalog of TCR beta chain sequences. In a later analysis, V and J genes were assigned by comparing TCR nucleotide sequences against IMGT/GENE-DB human TR gene sequences. In a later analysis, CDR3 sequences and most-parsimonious VDJ recombination scenarios were assigned using the TCRdist pipeline. In a later analysis, each TCR beta chain was defined by its CDR3 amino acid sequence together with its V-gene family, and reads without a unique V-gene family were excluded. In a later analysis, several hundred highly shared, low-generation-probability nucleotide sequences were removed to address suspected cross-contamination and a sequencing artifact. A later analysis calculated a clonal expansion index for each public chain from normalized within-repertoire ranks of inferred template counts. A later analysis computed generation probabilities with a VDJ recombination model fitted to out-of-frame rearrangements, and checked the results against IGoR. In a later analysis, TCR-TCR, TCR-HLA and TCR-CMV co-occurrence was scored with hypergeometric tests, and a repertoire-size bias correction was applied to TCR pairs. In a later analysis, false discovery rates were estimated by permuting HLA or CMV assignments 20 times. A later analysis grouped co-occurring TCRs with DBSCAN, adding TCRdist sequence similarity when clustering within HLA-allele-positive subsets. Repertoires with fewer than 30,000 or more than 120,000 public chains were left out of co-occurrence clustering, as were roughly five repertoires with anomalous nucleotide sharing. TCRdb's version of the immuneACCESS table is confined to in-frame rearrangements and falls short of the full clone set. An unresolved V gene accounts for under half of the shortfall where checked; the remainder is of unknown origin. V, J and clone size are taken as reported in that table, and D and trimming were inferred from the DNA itself. This sample gives fewer than 200,000 clones in total; 75% to 85% of them show up just once. Roughly 5% of the sample belongs to the ten largest clones.

Input material: PBMCs. The chain joins TRBV10-3 to TRBJ1-5; perhaps TRBD1 is the D gene, with 6 bases matching. The source of this sequence is a young woman in good health and CMV-seropositive. The CDR3 is CAISGGTGFSNQPQHF. The DNA reads TGTGCCATCAGTGGCGGAACAGGGTTTAGCAATCAGCCCCAGCATTTT.